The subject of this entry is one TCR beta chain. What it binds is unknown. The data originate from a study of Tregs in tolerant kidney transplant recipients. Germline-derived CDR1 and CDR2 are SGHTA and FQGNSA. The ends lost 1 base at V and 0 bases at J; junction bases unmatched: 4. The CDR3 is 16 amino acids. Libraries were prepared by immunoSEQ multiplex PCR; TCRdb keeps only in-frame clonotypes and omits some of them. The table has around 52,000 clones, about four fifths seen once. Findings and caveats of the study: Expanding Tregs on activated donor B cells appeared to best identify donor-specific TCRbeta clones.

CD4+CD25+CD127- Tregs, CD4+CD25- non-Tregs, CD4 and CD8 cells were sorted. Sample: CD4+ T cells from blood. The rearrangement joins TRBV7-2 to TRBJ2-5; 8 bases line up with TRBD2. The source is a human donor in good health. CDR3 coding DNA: TGTGCCAGCAGCTTAGACGGCGGGAGGAACCAAGAGACCCAGTACTTC. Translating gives CASSLDGGRNQETQYF.